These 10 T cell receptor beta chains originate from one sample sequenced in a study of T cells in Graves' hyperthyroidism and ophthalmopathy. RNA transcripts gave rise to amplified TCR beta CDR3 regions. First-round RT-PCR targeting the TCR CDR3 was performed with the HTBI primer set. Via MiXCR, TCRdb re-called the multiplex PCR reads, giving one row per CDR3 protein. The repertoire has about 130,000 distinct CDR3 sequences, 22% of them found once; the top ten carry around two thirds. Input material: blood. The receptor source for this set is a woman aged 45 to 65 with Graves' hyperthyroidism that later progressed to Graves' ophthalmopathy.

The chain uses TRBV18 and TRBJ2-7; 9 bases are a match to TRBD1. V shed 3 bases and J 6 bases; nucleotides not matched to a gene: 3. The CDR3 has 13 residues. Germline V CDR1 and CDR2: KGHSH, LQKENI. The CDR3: CASSPGQGREQYF. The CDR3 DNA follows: TGTGCCAGCTCACCGGGACAGGGTCGCGAGCAGTACTTC. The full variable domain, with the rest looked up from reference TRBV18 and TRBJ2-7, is NAGVMQNPRHLVRRRGQEARLRCSPMKGHSHVYWYRQLPEEGLKFMVYLQKENIIDESGMPKERFSAEFPKEGPSILRIQQVVRGDSAAYFCASSPGQGREQYFGPGTRLTVT.

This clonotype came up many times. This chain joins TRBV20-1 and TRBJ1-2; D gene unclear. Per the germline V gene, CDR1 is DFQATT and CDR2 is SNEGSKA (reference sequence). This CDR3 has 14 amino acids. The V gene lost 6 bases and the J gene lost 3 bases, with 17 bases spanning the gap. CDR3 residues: CSAPTPNADYGYTF. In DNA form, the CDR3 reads TGCAGTGCCCCGACACCGAATGCCGACTATGGCTACACCTTC.

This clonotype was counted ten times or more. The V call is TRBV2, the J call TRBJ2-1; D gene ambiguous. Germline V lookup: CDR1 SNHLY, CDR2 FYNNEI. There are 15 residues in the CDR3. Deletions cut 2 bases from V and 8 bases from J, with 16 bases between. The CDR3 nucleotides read TGTGCCAGCAGTGAATCGTTGACGACCAGATATGAGCAGTTCTTC. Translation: CASSESLTTRYEQFF.

CDR3 nucleotides: TGCAGTGCTCCCAGGGAGCGCCCTGAGCAGTTCTTC. Amino acid sequence: CSAPRERPEQFF. The J gene is TRBJ2-1, the V gene TRBV20-1; D is perhaps TRBD1 or TRBD2 (5 bases each). This CDR3 has 12 residues. Germline-derived CDR1 and CDR2 are DFQATT and SNEGSKA (reference sequence). Trimming took off 5 bases at V and 9 bases at J, with 14 bases between the two ends.

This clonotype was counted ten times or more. CDR3 loop: CASSPGQGAHQPQHF. DNA for the CDR3: TGTGCCAGCTCACCGGGACAGGGGGCGCATCAGCCCCAGCATTTT. The chain combines TRBV18 with TRBJ1-5, with 12 bases matching TRBD1. The CDR3 has 15 amino acids. The germline gives CDR1 KGHSH, CDR2 LQKENI. V lost 3 bases, J lost 5 bases, and 2 bases stayed unmatched.

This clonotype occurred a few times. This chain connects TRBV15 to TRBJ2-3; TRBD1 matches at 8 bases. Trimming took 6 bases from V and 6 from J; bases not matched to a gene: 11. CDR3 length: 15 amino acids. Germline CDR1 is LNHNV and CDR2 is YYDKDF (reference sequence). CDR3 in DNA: TGTGCCACCAGGAAGTTCCAGGGGGCCGGGGATACGCAGTATTTT. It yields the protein CATRKFQGAGDTQYF.

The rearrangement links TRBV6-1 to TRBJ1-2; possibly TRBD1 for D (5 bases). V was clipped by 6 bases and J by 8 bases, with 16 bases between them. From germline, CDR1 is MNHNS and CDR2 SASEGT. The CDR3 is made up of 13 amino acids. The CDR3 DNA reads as TGTGCCAGCAGGGAGACAGAATTTTGGGGCTACACCTTC. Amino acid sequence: CASRETEFWGYTF.

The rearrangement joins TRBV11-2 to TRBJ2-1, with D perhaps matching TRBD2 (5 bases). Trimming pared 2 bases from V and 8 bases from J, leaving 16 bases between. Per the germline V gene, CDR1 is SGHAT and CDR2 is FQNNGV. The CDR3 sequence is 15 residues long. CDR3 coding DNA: TGTGCCAGCAGCTTATCGACCCGGGGTACGCATGAGCAGTTCTTC. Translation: CASSLSTRGTHEQFF.

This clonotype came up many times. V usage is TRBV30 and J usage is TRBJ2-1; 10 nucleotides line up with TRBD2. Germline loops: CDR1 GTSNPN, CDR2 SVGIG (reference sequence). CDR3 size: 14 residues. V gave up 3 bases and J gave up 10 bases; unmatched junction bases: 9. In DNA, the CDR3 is TGTGCCTGGAGGGCTAGCGGGAGTATGGGCGAGCAGTTCTTC. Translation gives CAWRASGSMGEQFF. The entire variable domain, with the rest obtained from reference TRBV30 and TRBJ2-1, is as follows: SQTIHQWPATLVQPVGSPLSLECTVEGTSNPNLYWYRQAAGRGLQLLFYSVGIGQISSEVPQNLSASRPQDRQFILSSKKLLLSDSGFYLCAWRASGSMGEQFFGPGTRLTVL.

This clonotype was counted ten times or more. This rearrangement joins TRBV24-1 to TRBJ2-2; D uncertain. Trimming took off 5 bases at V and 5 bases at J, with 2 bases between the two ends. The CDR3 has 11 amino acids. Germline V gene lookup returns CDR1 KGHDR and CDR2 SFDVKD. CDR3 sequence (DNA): TGTGCCACCAGTGGAACCGGGGAGCTGTTTTTT. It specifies CATSGTGELFF.